A selection of T cell receptor beta chains follows, all from one sample in a study of blood T cell repertoires in COVID-19. Profiling relied on immunoSEQ multiplex PCR, and the TCRdb table lists in-frame clones only, not all of them. The repertoire holds fewer than 200,000 clones, with approximately 87% as singletons. Sequenced input: peripheral blood. The receptors come from a woman aged 18-29 years who had recovered from COVID-19. Each CDR3 is given with its conserved first and last residue. The D gene is left open where the match is weak.

DNA | CDR3 | D | J | V
TGTGCCACCAGCAGAGATGTAGTCAGGGTAGTCAATGAGCAGTTCTTC | CATSRDVVRVVNEQFF | . | TRBJ2-1 | TRBV15
TGTGCCAGCAGTTACAACCGGGTTAGAGGCTACACCTTC | CASSYNRVRGYTF | . | TRBJ1-2 | TRBV6-5
TGTGCCAGCAGCTTAAACGGAGACTATGGCTACACCTTC | CASSLNGDYGYTF | . | TRBJ1-2 | TRBV11-3
TGTGCCAGCAGTGATTCCGAGGGTCAGGAGACCCAGTACTTC | CASSDSEGQETQYF | . | TRBJ2-5 | TRBV2
TGCAGCGCCGATATGGGGGCAGGCTACAATGAGCAGTTCTTC | CSADMGAGYNEQFF | . | TRBJ2-1 | TRBV29-1
TGTGCCAGCAGCTTACCCACAGAAAATTCACCCCTCCACTTT | CASSLPTENSPLHF | . | TRBJ1-6 | TRBV7-9
TGTGCCAGCAGTCCCCGTCTAGCGGGGGTCCAAGAGACCCAGTACTTC | CASSPRLAGVQETQYF | TRBD2 | TRBJ2-5 | TRBV27
TGTGCCAGCACCCCGGAAGAGGGTTATAATTCACCCCTCCACTTT | CASTPEEGYNSPLHF | . | TRBJ1-6 | TRBV7-2
TGTGCCAGCAGTTACCGTGACAGGGGGAACTATGGCTACACCTTC | CASSYRDRGNYGYTF | TRBD1 | TRBJ1-2 | TRBV6-5
TGTGCCAGCAGTCGAGAGGGTTCACCCCTCCACTTT | CASSREGSPLHF | . | TRBJ1-6 | TRBV5-4
TGTGCCAGCTCACTTGATCCGGGACAGGGACAGGGAGCTTTCTTT | CASSLDPGQGQGAFF | TRBD1 | TRBJ1-1 | TRBV18